What follows describes a single TCR beta chain. The data were taken from a study of Tregs in tolerant kidney transplant recipients. Only in-frame clones appear in the TCRdb table, and some are missing; sequencing was by immunoSEQ multiplex PCR. The sample shows under 95,000 clones, roughly 90% of them seen only once. CDR1 is SGHAT and CDR2 is FQNNGV in the germline V gene. V was cut by 0 bases and J by 8 bases, with 20 bases left in between. The CDR3 extends over 17 amino acids. Before regulatory T cell sorting, thawed PBMCs rested overnight at 37°C in roughly 200 IU/ml IL-2. The starting material was Tregs from blood, obtained before the transplant. This receptor was obtained from a human donor who received a combined kidney and bone marrow transplant. This chain uses TRBV11-2 with TRBJ2-1; the D call may be TRBD1 or TRBD2 (6 bases each). CDR3 protein: CASSLDLKKTGAYEQFF. The DNA for the CDR3 is TGTGCCAGCAGCTTAGACCTGAAAAAGACGGGGGCCTATGAGCAGTTCTTC.